This T cell receptor beta chain was obtained from a study of T-cell reconstitution after alpha-beta-depleted transplantation in children. Unique molecular identifiers were incorporated during preparation of the TCRbeta library. Each CDR3 protein gets one entry after TCRdb re-called the PCR reads with MiXCR. The table shows about a million distinct CDR3 sequences, with roughly 29% occurring only once. The V and J ends lost 3 bases and 3 bases respectively, with 12 bases between them. This CDR3 is built from 14 residues. This clonotype was observed many times. Sequenced here: PBMCs, mostly from graft donor cells, sampled 360 days after TCRalphabeta/CD19-depleted stem cell transplant. The receptor was derived from a boy in the first two years of life who had a stem cell transplant for SCID, so the T cells may come from the graft donor. The chain has TRBV12-3 or TRBV12-4 and TRBJ2-7; tentatively, D is TRBD1 (6 bases). The CDR3 bases are TGTGCCAGCAGTTTTGGCCTAGGGGGCTACGAGCAGTACTTC. This translates into CASSFGLGGYEQYF.